These 29 T cell receptor beta chains originate from one sample sequenced in a study of blood T cell repertoires in COVID-19. Profiling relied on immunoSEQ multiplex PCR, and the TCRdb table lists in-frame clones only, not all of them. The data hold tens of thousands of clones, with approximately 86% observed a single time. The sample consisted of peripheral blood. The receptors come from a man between 35 and 55 years old with COVID-19, enrolled during active disease.

The rearrangement links TRBV25-1 to TRBJ2-3; 8 bases fit TRBD2. The germline CDR1 and CDR2 sequences are MGHDK and SYGVNS. CDR3 length: 15 residues. V shed 4 bases, J shed 5 bases, and the junction held 8 bases outside the gene matches. The CDR3 DNA is TGTGCCAGCAGTGGAACGGGGGGGCCGGGAGATACGCAGTATTTT. Amino acids: CASSGTGGPGDTQYF.

The chain carries TRBV21-1 and TRBJ2-3; the D segment call TRBD2 is taken from the table without a DNA check. TRBV21-1 is noted as a pseudogene. The CDR3 extends over 16 amino acids. CDR3 region: CASNPLAGILTDTQYF. The CDR3 bases are TGTGCCAGCAACCCACTAGCGGGGATTCTCACAGATACGCAGTATTTT.

This clone is a singleton in its sample. The chain joins TRBV18 to TRBJ2-2; D may be TRBD1 (6 bases). The CDR3 loop spans 18 amino acids. The V gene's germline CDR1 is KGHSH and CDR2 LQKENI. V dropped 5 bases and J dropped 0 bases, with 19 bases sitting between them. Here the CDR3 reads CASSDRVGTFANTGELFF. CDR3 bases: TGTGCCAGCTCAGACCGAGTGGGGACATTCGCGAACACCGGGGAGCTGTTTTTT.

The genes are TRBV5-1 and TRBJ1-2, with D tentatively TRBD1 (6 bases). This CDR3 contains 14 residues. Germline loops: CDR1 SGHRS, CDR2 YFSETQ. V was clipped by 6 bases and J by 8 bases, with 20 bases between them. The chain's CDR3 is CASILRVGGWGYTF. The DNA of the CDR3 is TGCGCCAGCATCCTTCGGGTTGGGGGCTGGGGCTACACCTTC.

The chain couples TRBV28 to TRBJ2-5, with D perhaps TRBD1 (6 bases). The germline V gene has CDR1 MDHEN and CDR2 SYDVKM. V lost 4 bases to trimming and J lost 2 bases, with 11 bases between them. The CDR3 is 14 residues long. Here the CDR3 DNA reads TGTGCCAGCAGTTGGGGCAGGGGTCAAGAGACCCAGTACTTC. It codes for CASSWGRGQETQYF.

This clone appeared a single time. V usage is TRBV9 and J usage is TRBJ2-3; 10 nucleotides line up with TRBD1. The J segment lost 4 bases and the V segment lost 2 bases, leaving 4 bases of the junction unmatched. This CDR3 is 15 amino acids long. Looked up from germline, CDR1 is SGDLS and CDR2 is YYNGEE. The CDR3 sequence: CASSVGQGVADTQYF. The DNA of the CDR3 is TGTGCCAGCAGCGTTGGACAGGGGGTAGCAGATACGCAGTATTTT.

This rearrangement joins TRBV11-2 to TRBJ2-2; maybe TRBD2 (6 bases). The V and J ends lost 2 bases and 5 bases respectively, with 9 bases between them. Germline lookup yields CDR1 SGHAT and CDR2 FQNNGV. CDR3 length equals 14 residues. CDR3 DNA: TGTGCCAGCAGCTTATTCGGAGGGACCGGGGAGCTGTTTTTT. Protein product: CASSLFGGTGELFF.

The chain has TRBV2 and TRBJ1-4, with unresolved D. Trimming took 11 bases from V and 7 from J, leaving 14 bases between them. The CDR3 loop spans 12 amino acids. Germline values: CDR1 SNHLY, CDR2 FYNNEI. The CDR3 loop reads CAVLFGSEKLFF. DNA for the CDR3: TGTGCCGTCCTATTCGGTAGTGAAAAACTGTTTTTT.

The genes are TRBV30 and TRBJ1-5; 7 bases align to TRBD1. V was clipped by 2 bases and J by 3 bases; unmatched bases: 7. The CDR3 consists of 15 residues. Per the germline V gene, CDR1 is GTSNPN and CDR2 is SVGIG (reference sequence). The CDR3 bases are TGTGCCTGGAGTCCCCCCGACAGGGACAATCAGCCCCAGCATTTT. The encoded protein is CAWSPPDRDNQPQHF.

This chain uses TRBV7-2 with TRBJ2-3; the match to TRBD2 covers 10 bases. The CDR3 extends over 15 amino acids. Germline CDR1 reads SGHTA; CDR2 reads FQGNSA. V shed 5 bases and J 2 bases; nucleotides not matched to a gene: 4. In nucleotides, the CDR3 is TGTGCCAGCAGCCAGAGCGGGGGGGTCACAGATACGCAGTATTTT. This codes for CASSQSGGVTDTQYF.

This clone was observed once. This chain joins TRBV4-2 and TRBJ2-5; TRBD2 agrees at 8 bases. CDR1 and CDR2 from the germline V gene are LGHNA and YNFKEQ. V dropped 4 bases and J dropped 5; count of bases not matched to a gene: 9. The CDR3 is 15 amino acids. The CDR3 spells CASSPDGGAGETQYF. CDR3 in DNA: TGTGCCAGCAGCCCGGACGGGGGGGCGGGTGAGACCCAGTACTTC.

V and J are TRBV5-4 and TRBJ2-2; the match to TRBD2 covers 13 bases. CDR1 is SGHNT, CDR2 YYREEE, per germline (reference sequence). The CDR3 covers 16 residues. The V and J ends lost 2 bases and 8 bases, in that order; junction bases with no gene match: 6. DNA of the CDR3: TGTGCCAGCAGCTTTGGGACTAGCGGGGCCACGGGGGAGCTGTTTTTT. Its protein product is CASSFGTSGATGELFF.

V and J are TRBV10-1 and TRBJ2-2; 7 nucleotides align to TRBD1. This CDR3 has 15 amino acids. Germline values: CDR1 WNHNN, CDR2 SYGVQD (reference sequence). V gave up 7 bases and J gave up 3 bases; unmatched junction bases: 8. The CDR3 is CASTKGQGDTGELFF. CDR3 DNA sequence: TGCGCCAGCACTAAGGGGCAGGGGGACACCGGGGAGCTGTTTTTT.

The chain is built from TRBV19 and TRBJ2-5; unclear D gene. V shed 5 bases and J shed 2 bases, with 6 bases lying between them. This CDR3 spans 12 amino acids. Germline V gives CDR1 LNHDA, CDR2 SQIVND (reference sequence). The CDR3 reads CASSRGQETQYF. The CDR3 DNA follows: TGTGCCAGTAGTCGAGGTCAAGAGACCCAGTACTTC.

V and J are TRBV5-1 and TRBJ2-3; D not certain. Germline V CDR1 and CDR2: SGHRS, YFSETQ. V lost 1 base and J lost 4, with 13 bases in between. This CDR3 spans 15 amino acids. Here the CDR3 reads CASSLIGNEADTQYF. Written as DNA, the CDR3 is TGCGCCAGCAGCTTGATAGGTAATGAGGCAGATACGCAGTATTTT.

The gene calls are TRBV7-6 and TRBJ2-2; D is unresolved. Trimming removed 1 base from V and 1 base from J, with 16 bases in between. The germline V gene encodes CDR1 SGHVS and CDR2 FNYEAQ. The CDR3 has 18 residues. CDR3 amino acids: CASSLEAADPKNTGELFF. For the CDR3, the DNA is TGTGCCAGCAGCTTAGAGGCGGCGGATCCTAAGAACACCGGGGAGCTGTTTTTT.

CDR3 sequence (DNA): TGTGCCAGCACCCGGCAAGGACAGGGGGACACTGAAGCTTTCTTT. Its protein product is CASTRQGQGDTEAFF. The rearrangement joins TRBV2 to TRBJ1-1; 10 bases fit TRBD1. This CDR3 region has 15 residues. Germline-derived CDR1 and CDR2 are SNHLY and FYNNEI. The V segment lost 7 bases and the J segment 3 bases; nucleotides outside the gene matches: 8.

The chain is built from TRBV5-4 and TRBJ2-2; 11 bases map to TRBD1. CDR1 and CDR2 from the germline V gene are SGHNT and YYREEE (reference sequence). The CDR3 totals 15 residues. V shed 3 bases and J 7 bases; nucleotides not matched to a gene: 5. The CDR3, as DNA: TGTGCCAGCAGCTCCGGACAGGGGGCGTTCGGGGAGCTGTTTTTT. Residues: CASSSGQGAFGELFF.

This rearrangement joins TRBV6-5 to TRBJ1-2; 8 bases line up with TRBD1. Looked up from germline, CDR1 is MNHEY and CDR2 is SVGAGI. After removal of 5 bases from V and 0 bases from J, the junction contained 5 bases not matched to a gene. This CDR3 has 15 residues. The CDR3 bases are TGTGCCAGCAGTATCGGACAGGGCGCTAACTATGGCTACACCTTC. It is translated as CASSIGQGANYGYTF.

The rearrangement uses TRBV30 and TRBJ1-5, with 8 bases lining up with TRBD1. The CDR3 is made up of 13 amino acids. CDR1 and CDR2 (germline): GTSNPN, SVGIG (reference sequence). Unmatched junction bases numbered 2, after V lost 2 bases and J lost 5 bases. Here the CDR3 DNA reads TGTGCCTGGAGTCCGACAGGGGATCAGCCCCAGCATTTT. Amino acids: CAWSPTGDQPQHF.

J is TRBJ2-2 and V is TRBV19; D is perhaps TRBD2 (7 bases). The CDR3 length is 16 residues. V gave up 7 bases and J gave up 5 bases, with 20 bases separating them. Germline V lookup: CDR1 LNHDA, CDR2 SQIVND (reference sequence). The CDR3 nucleotides read TGTGCCAGTACCAATGTGGGGGGGCAAGGTACCGGGGAGCTGTTTTTT. Translating gives CASTNVGGQGTGELFF.

The rearrangement links TRBV6-2 or TRBV6-3 to TRBJ2-7; 8 bases line up with TRBD1. The CDR3 covers 14 residues. V shed 2 bases and J 6 bases; nucleotides not matched to a gene: 6. CDR1 and CDR2 (germline): MNHEY, SVGEGT. The CDR3 here is CASSYTGDRREQYF. The CDR3, as DNA: TGTGCCAGCAGTTACACGGGGGACAGGCGCGAGCAGTACTTC.

V and J are TRBV13 and TRBJ2-3; the match to TRBD2 covers 8 bases. CDR3 length: 18 amino acids. J was trimmed by 0 bases and V by 1 base; bases with no gene match: 9. CDR1 and CDR2 from the germline V gene are PRHDT and FYEKMQ (reference sequence). This chain's CDR3 is CASSLVAGGYPSTDTQYF. The CDR3 DNA is TGTGCCAGCAGCTTAGTGGCGGGGGGATACCCGAGCACAGATACGCAGTATTTT.

The chain has TRBV7-3 and TRBJ1-4; unclear D gene. CDR1 is SGHTA and CDR2 is FQGTGA in the germline V gene. Trimming removed 0 bases from V and 6 bases from J, with 8 bases in between. The CDR3 runs to 14 residues. For the CDR3, the DNA is TGTGCCAGCAGCTTAACCGGGTGGGATGAAAAACTGTTTTTT. Protein sequence: CASSLTGWDEKLFF.

V usage is TRBV18 and J usage is TRBJ2-2; D is ambiguous. The CDR3 totals 17 residues. CDR1 is KGHSH, CDR2 LQKENI, per germline. Trimming shortened V by 2 bases and J by 4 bases, and 17 bases separated the two germline ends. The CDR3 loop reads CASSPLKPDRVTGELFF. DNA of the CDR3: TGTGCCAGCTCACCATTAAAACCCGATCGAGTCACCGGGGAGCTGTTTTTT.

The chain's CDR3 is CAWSQAGLTGELFF. The CDR3 DNA reads as TGTGCCTGGAGTCAGGCAGGGCTTACCGGGGAGCTGTTTTTT. V is TRBV30 and J is TRBJ2-2; the D gene is possibly TRBD1 (5 bases). The CDR3 has 14 residues. CDR1 is GTSNPN, CDR2 SVGIG, per germline (reference sequence). Trimming took 2 bases from V and 5 from J, leaving 12 bases between them. The full variable domain, in which reference TRBV30 and TRBJ2-2 provide the parts outside the CDR3, is SQTIHQWPATLVQPVGSPLSLECTVEGTSNPNLYWYRQAAGRGLQLLFYSVGIGQISSEVPQNLSASRPQDRQFILSSKKLLLSDSGFYLCAWSQAGLTGELFFGEGSRLTVL.

CDR3 sequence: CASSPRGQANTGELFF. CDR3 in DNA: TGTGCCAGCAGCCCGCGGGGACAGGCGAACACCGGGGAGCTGTTTTTT. The gene calls are TRBV5-5 and TRBJ2-2; 8 bases align to TRBD1. J was trimmed by 0 bases and V by 4 bases; bases with no gene match: 5. The CDR3 has 16 residues. The germline V gene encodes CDR1 SGHKS and CDR2 YYEKEE (reference sequence).

The V call is TRBV4-1, the J call TRBJ2-1; 8 bases fit TRBD2. The CDR3 length is 17 residues. The trim removed 2 bases at V and 5 bases at J, leaving 11 bases unmatched. Per the germline V gene, CDR1 is MGHRA and CDR2 is YSYEKL. CDR3: CASSQHSGTGVHNEQFF. The CDR3 coding sequence is TGCGCCAGCAGCCAACATAGCGGGACTGGGGTACACAATGAGCAGTTCTTC.

V gene TRBV5-4 combines with J gene TRBJ2-3; D is perhaps TRBD2 (6 bases). This CDR3 spans 14 amino acids. Trimming removed 4 bases from V and 0 bases from J, with 9 bases in between. The germline gives CDR1 SGHNT, CDR2 YYREEE (reference sequence). The CDR3 loop is CASSVGTSTDTQYF. The CDR3 nucleotides read TGTGCCAGCAGCGTCGGGACTAGCACAGATACGCAGTATTTT. Drawing the rest from reference TRBV5-4 and TRBJ2-3, the complete variable domain is ETGVTQSPTHLIKTRGQQVTLRCSSQSGHNTVSWYQQALGQGPQFIFQYYREEENGRGNFPPRFSGLQFPNYSSELNVNALELDDSALYLCASSVGTSTDTQYFGPGTRLTVL.